What follows are 22 T cell receptor beta chains derived from one specimen sequenced in a study of metastatic and nonmetastatic thyroid tumors. TCRdb reanalyzed the PCR reads via MiXCR. This table holds about 48,000 clones, approximately 20% found once. Each patient went into thyroid surgery without having received any treatment. Sequenced input: blood. The receptor source for this set is a male donor with papillary thyroid cancer or a benign thyroid nodule (not recorded which). Some clones in this sample may be carry-over from other donors' samples.

The chain couples TRBV7-3 to TRBJ2-1; D is possibly TRBD2 (7 bases). CDR3 length: 17 residues. Trimming left V 7 bases short and J 5 bases short, with 24 bases between. CDR1 and CDR2 from the germline V gene are SGHTA and FQGTGA. The DNA for the CDR3 is TGTGCCAGCATCCTCAGGGGTGCGGGGGCCGCGAACAATGAGCAGTTCTTC. Amino acid sequence: CASILRGAGAANNEQFF.

The chain links TRBV7-2 to TRBJ2-7; tentatively, D is TRBD1 (6 bases). Trimming removed 4 bases from V and 4 bases from J, with 8 bases in between. This CDR3 is 12 amino acids long. The germline CDR1 and CDR2 sequences are SGHTA and FQGNSA. The CDR3, as DNA: TGTGCCAGCAGCTCCACAGGGTACGAGCAGTACTTC. It specifies CASSSTGYEQYF.

In this sample, this clone turned up a few times. Just one base apart from a much larger clone, this may be a read error. This rearrangement joins TRBV5-4 to TRBJ2-3; no definite D call. The V end was cut by 5 bases, the J end by 0 bases, with 13 bases between. CDR3 length: 15 residues. CDR1 and CDR2 (germline): SGHNT, YYREEE (reference sequence). The CDR3 loop reads CASRHALVSTDTQYF. The CDR3, as DNA: TGTGCCAGCAGACATGCCCTCGTGAGCACAGATACGCAGTATTTT.

The chain recombines TRBV4-3 with TRBJ1-1; a weak D match, TRBD1 (6 bases). Trimming left V 0 bases short and J 4 bases short, with 21 bases between. The germline CDR1 and CDR2 sequences are LGHNA and YSLEER. The CDR3 length is 18 residues. CDR3: CASSQDLITVGGGTEAFF. CDR3 in DNA: TGCGCCAGCAGCCAAGACCTTATTACAGTGGGAGGGGGCACTGAAGCTTTCTTT.

V is TRBV5-1 and J is TRBJ1-6; 9 positions agree with TRBD1. The trim removed 4 bases at V and 8 bases at J, leaving 16 bases unmatched. Looked up from germline, CDR1 is SGHRS and CDR2 is YFSETQ. The CDR3 is made up of 18 amino acids. CDR3 amino acids: CASSLTIQGAGFDSPLHF. DNA for the CDR3: TGCGCCAGCAGCCTTACTATACAGGGGGCAGGCTTTGATTCACCCCTCCACTTT.

This clone was counted ten times or more. The chain couples TRBV30 to TRBJ1-6; 7 bases match TRBD1. Germline values: CDR1 GTSNPN, CDR2 SVGIG (reference sequence). The CDR3 extends over 15 amino acids. V was clipped by 2 bases and J by 9 bases; unmatched bases: 10. This chain's CDR3 is CAWSTFQGERSPLHF. As DNA, the CDR3 is TGTGCCTGGAGTACTTTTCAGGGGGAGCGTTCACCCCTCCACTTT. Full variable domain (rest looked up from reference TRBV30 and TRBJ1-6): SQTIHQWPATLVQPVGSPLSLECTVEGTSNPNLYWYRQAAGRGLQLLFYSVGIGQISSEVPQNLSASRPQDRQFILSSKKLLLSDSGFYLCAWSTFQGERSPLHFGNGTRLTVT.

The sample holds many counts of this clone. The CDR3, as DNA: TGTGCCAGCAGTCAACTAGCGGGTTCCACCGGGGAGCTGTTTTTT. It yields the protein CASSQLAGSTGELFF. V usage is TRBV6-4 and J usage is TRBJ2-2; TRBD2 matches 9 bases. Germline CDR1 and CDR2: MRHNA and SNTAGT. The CDR3 totals 15 residues. Unmatched junction bases numbered 5, after V lost 5 bases and J lost 4 bases.

This chain uses TRBV20-1 with TRBJ1-4; D is uncertain. V was cut by 7 bases and J by 5 bases, with 11 bases left in between. The CDR3 runs 12 residues. Germline V gene data show CDR1 as DFQATT and CDR2 as SNEGSKA (reference sequence). The CDR3 loop reads CSVTRANEKLFF. The CDR3 DNA sequence: TGCAGTGTGACGAGGGCAAATGAAAAACTGTTTTTT.

Points on this clone: One end of the junction is discordant with germline, which a read error may explain. The rearrangement joins TRBV11-3 to TRBJ2-3, with unresolved D. The CDR3 is 15 amino acids. Germline-derived CDR1 and CDR2 are SGHNT and YENEEA. For the CDR3, the DNA is TGTGCCAGCAGCTTTCGATTTCGAGTTCCAGATACGAAGTATTTT. Residues: CASSFRFRVPDTKYF. Full variable domain (missing parts from reference TRBV11-3 and TRBJ2-3): EAGVVQSPRYKIIEKKQPVAFWCNPISGHNTLYWYLQNLGQGPELLIRYENEEAVDDSQLPKDRFSAERLKGVDSTLKIQPAELGDSAVYLCASSFRFRVPDTKYFGPGTRLTVL.

This clone was detected a few times. The chain couples TRBV28 to TRBJ1-4, with D unresolved. V was shortened by 5 bases and J by 6 bases, with 13 bases between the two germline ends. In germline, CDR1 is MDHEN, CDR2 SYDVKM. The CDR3 runs 14 residues. The CDR3 spells CASSKTGRDEKLFF. CDR3 nucleotide sequence: TGTGCCAGCAGTAAAACGGGCCGGGATGAAAAACTGTTTTTT.

The V call is TRBV18, the J call TRBJ2-7, with unresolved D. This CDR3 has 13 amino acids. V gave up 0 bases and J gave up 5 bases, with 8 bases separating them. Germline CDR1 KGHSH, CDR2 LQKENI. The DNA of the CDR3 is TGTGCCAGCTCACCACCTTCTAAGGACGAGCAGTACTTC. This codes for CASSPPSKDEQYF.

This clone occurred many times. J is TRBJ1-4 and V is TRBV10-2; 8 bases fit TRBD1. The length of the CDR3 is 14 residues. V lost 6 bases, J lost 8 bases, and 8 bases stayed unmatched. Per germline, CDR1 WSHSY and CDR2 SAAADI. In nucleotides, the CDR3 is TGCGCCAGCAGGGCAGGGGGCTTTAACGAAAAACTGTTTTTT. Protein product: CASRAGGFNEKLFF.

This clone was observed at least ten times. The genes are TRBV19 and TRBJ2-1; D might be TRBD1 or TRBD2, each matching 5 bases. This CDR3 contains 15 residues. Germline assignment: CDR1 LNHDA and CDR2 SQIVND (reference sequence). V was shortened by 6 bases and J by 8 bases, with 20 bases between the two germline ends. The CDR3 region has the DNA TGTGCCAGTAGCCTAAAAAACGAGGGGCGGGATGAGCAGTTCTTC. Protein: CASSLKNEGRDEQFF.

The CDR3 bases are TGCAGTGCTAGAGAAGGGCGGGAGCCCTACGAGCAGTACTTC. Translation: CSAREGREPYEQYF. V and J are TRBV20-1 and TRBJ2-7; TRBD2 matches 7 bases. There are 14 residues in the CDR3. Germline V gene data show CDR1 as DFQATT and CDR2 as SNEGSKA (reference sequence). Trimming cost V 0 bases and J 2 bases; bases outside gene matches: 4.

This clone was found many times. V is TRBV11-2 and J is TRBJ2-3; 13 bases are a match to TRBD2. The CDR3 covers 15 residues. The junction had 3 bases not matched to a gene; V was cut back by 5 bases and J by 4 bases. Germline V gene sequence: CDR1 SGHAT, CDR2 FQNNGV. The CDR3 protein is CASSPGLAGADTQYF. The CDR3 DNA reads as TGTGCCAGCAGCCCAGGACTAGCGGGAGCAGATACGCAGTATTTT.

This clone occurred many times. The J gene is TRBJ1-6, the V gene TRBV18; 9 bases are shared with TRBD1. Per the germline V gene, CDR1 is KGHSH and CDR2 is LQKENI. The V and J ends lost 1 base and 0 bases, in that order; junction bases with no gene match: 7. CDR3 size: 19 residues. CDR3 DNA sequence: TGTGCCAGCTCACCACGAAAAGTGGACAGGGGCTCCTATAATTCACCCCTCCACTTT. Protein product: CASSPRKVDRGSYNSPLHF. Combining the CDR3 with reference TRBV18 and TRBJ1-6 gives the whole variable domain NAGVMQNPRHLVRRRGQEARLRCSPMKGHSHVYWYRQLPEEGLKFMVYLQKENIIDESGMPKERFSAEFPKEGPSILRIQQVVRGDSAAYFCASSPRKVDRGSYNSPLHFGNGTRLTVT.

The sample holds one count of this clone. The chain uses TRBV5-4 and TRBJ2-1, with 8 bases that match TRBD1. The V gene end was trimmed by 2 bases and the J gene end by 3 bases; junction bases not matched to a gene: 7. The germline gives CDR1 SGHNT, CDR2 YYREEE (reference sequence). This CDR3 comprises 16 residues. CDR3 in DNA: TGTGCCAGCAGCTTCGGAACAGGGGGGAGCTACAATGAGCAGTTCTTC. This translates into CASSFGTGGSYNEQFF.

The gene calls are TRBV5-1 and TRBJ2-7; TRBD1 matches 10 bases. Germline V gives CDR1 SGHRS, CDR2 YFSETQ. After removal of 6 bases from V and 5 bases from J, the junction contained 11 bases not matched to a gene. CDR3 size: 15 residues. The chain's CDR3 is CASIPGQGGFDEQYF. As DNA, the CDR3 is TGCGCCAGCATCCCCGGACAGGGGGGGTTCGACGAGCAGTACTTC.

Many counts were recorded for this clone. A read error may be the cause here, since a much bigger clone is one base away. This chain links TRBV11-2 with TRBJ2-3; 8 bases map to TRBD2. Germline V gene sequence: CDR1 SGHAT, CDR2 FQNNGV. CDR3 length: 16 residues. In DNA form, the CDR3 reads TGTGCCAGCAGCCGTACCGGGACTAGGCTTACAGGTACGCAGTATTTT. Protein product: CASSRTGTRLTGTQYF.

This clone was counted at least ten times. The rearrangement uses TRBV28 and TRBJ2-7, with a tentative D call TRBD1 (6 bases). V dropped 2 bases and J dropped 4 bases, with 15 bases sitting between them. From germline, CDR1 is MDHEN and CDR2 SYDVKM. CDR3 size: 15 residues. DNA for the CDR3: TGTGCCAGCAGTTTACCACTAACAGGGAAGTACGAGCAGTACTTC. The encoded protein is CASSLPLTGKYEQYF.

This rearrangement joins TRBV11-3 to TRBJ2-6; no definite D call. The length of the CDR3 is 16 residues. Germline values: CDR1 SGHNT, CDR2 YENEEA. Trimming cost V 10 bases and J 0 bases, with 16 bases left between them. CDR3 coding DNA: TGTGCCACCGATATGGGCCAGAACTCTGGGGCCAACGTCCTGACTTTC. Translating gives CATDMGQNSGANVLTF.

This clone is medium-sized (0.01 to 0.1%). The chain combines TRBV4-1 with TRBJ2-7; 9 bases are a match to TRBD1. In germline, CDR1 is MGHRA, CDR2 YSYEKL. V lost 1 base, J lost 2 bases, and 0 bases stayed unmatched. This CDR3 is 14 amino acids long. DNA for the CDR3: TGCGCCAGCAGCCAAGGACAGGGGGCCTACGAGCAGTACTTC. Its translation is CASSQGQGAYEQYF.